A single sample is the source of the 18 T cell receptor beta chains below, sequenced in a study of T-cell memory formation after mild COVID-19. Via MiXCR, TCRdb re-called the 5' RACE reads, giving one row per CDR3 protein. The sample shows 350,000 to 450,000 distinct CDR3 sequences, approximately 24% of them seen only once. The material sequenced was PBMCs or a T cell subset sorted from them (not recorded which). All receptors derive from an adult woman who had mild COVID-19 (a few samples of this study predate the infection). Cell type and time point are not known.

The CDR3 sequence is CASSLGQVDEQYF. As DNA, the CDR3 is TGCGCCAGCAGCCTGGGACAGGTGGACGAGCAGTACTTC. The gene calls are TRBV5-1 and TRBJ2-7; 8 bases are shared with TRBD1. Per germline, CDR1 SGHRS and CDR2 YFSETQ. Trimming removed 4 bases from V and 5 bases from J; junction bases left unmatched: 5. This CDR3 has 13 residues.

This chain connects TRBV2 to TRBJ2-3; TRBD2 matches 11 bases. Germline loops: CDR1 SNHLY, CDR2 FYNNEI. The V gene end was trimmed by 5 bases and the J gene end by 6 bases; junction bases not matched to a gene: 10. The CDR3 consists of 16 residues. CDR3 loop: CASSSRASGGLDTQYF. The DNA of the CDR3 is TGTGCCAGCAGTTCCCGGGCTAGCGGGGGGCTGGATACGCAGTATTTT. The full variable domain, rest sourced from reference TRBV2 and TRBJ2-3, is EPEVTQTPSHQVTQMGQEVILRCVPISNHLYFYWYRQILGQKVEFLVSFYNNEISEKSEIFDDQFSVERPDGSNFTLKIRSTKLEDSAMYFCASSSRASGGLDTQYFGPGTRLTVL.

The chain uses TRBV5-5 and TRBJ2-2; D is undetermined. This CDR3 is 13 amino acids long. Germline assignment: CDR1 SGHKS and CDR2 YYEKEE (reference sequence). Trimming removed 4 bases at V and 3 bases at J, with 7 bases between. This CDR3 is CASSVYHTGELFF. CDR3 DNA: TGTGCCAGCAGCGTTTACCACACCGGGGAGCTGTTTTTT.

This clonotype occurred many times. CDR3 sequence: CASSRTGTTGELFF. The CDR3 coding sequence is TGTGCCAGCAGTCGTACAGGGACCACCGGGGAGCTGTTTTTT. The rearrangement links TRBV6-5 to TRBJ2-2, with D tentatively TRBD1 (6 bases). Between the trimmed V and J ends, which lost 5 bases and 4 bases, there was a span of 11 bases. The germline V gene encodes CDR1 MNHEY and CDR2 SVGAGI. The CDR3 length is 14 residues.

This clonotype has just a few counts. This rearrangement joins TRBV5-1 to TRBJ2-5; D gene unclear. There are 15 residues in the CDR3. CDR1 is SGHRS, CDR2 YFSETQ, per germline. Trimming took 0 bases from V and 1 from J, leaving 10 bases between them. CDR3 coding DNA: TGCGCCAGCAGCTTGGCCAACAGATTCCAAGAGACCCAGTACTTC. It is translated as CASSLANRFQETQYF. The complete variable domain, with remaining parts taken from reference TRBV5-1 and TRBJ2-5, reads KAGVTQTPRYLIKTRGQQVTLSCSPISGHRSVSWYQQTPGQGLQFLFEYFSETQRNKGNFPGRFSGRQFSNSRSEMNVSTLELGDSALYLCASSLANRFQETQYFGPGTRLLVL.

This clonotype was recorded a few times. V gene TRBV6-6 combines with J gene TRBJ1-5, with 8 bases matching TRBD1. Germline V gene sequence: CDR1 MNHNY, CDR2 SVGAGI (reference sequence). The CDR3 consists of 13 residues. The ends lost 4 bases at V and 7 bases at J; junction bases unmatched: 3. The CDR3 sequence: CASSSAGGQPQHF. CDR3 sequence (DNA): TGTGCCAGCAGTTCGGCAGGGGGCCAGCCCCAGCATTTT.

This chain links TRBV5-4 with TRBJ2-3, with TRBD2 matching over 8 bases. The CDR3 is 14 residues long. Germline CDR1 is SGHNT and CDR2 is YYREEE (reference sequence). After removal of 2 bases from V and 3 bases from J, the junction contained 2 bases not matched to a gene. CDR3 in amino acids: CASSLAGVTDTQYF. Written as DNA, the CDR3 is TGTGCCAGCAGCTTAGCGGGGGTGACAGATACGCAGTATTTT.

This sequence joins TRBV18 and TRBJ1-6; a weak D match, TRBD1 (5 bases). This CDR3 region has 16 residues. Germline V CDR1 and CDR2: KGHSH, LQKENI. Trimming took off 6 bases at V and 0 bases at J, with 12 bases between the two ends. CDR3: CASSVDSSSYNSPLHF. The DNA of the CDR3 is TGTGCCAGCTCGGTTGACAGCAGCTCCTATAATTCACCCCTCCACTTT. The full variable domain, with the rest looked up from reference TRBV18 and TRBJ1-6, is NAGVMQNPRHLVRRRGQEARLRCSPMKGHSHVYWYRQLPEEGLKFMVYLQKENIIDESGMPKERFSAEFPKEGPSILRIQQVVRGDSAAYFCASSVDSSSYNSPLHFGNGTRLTVT.

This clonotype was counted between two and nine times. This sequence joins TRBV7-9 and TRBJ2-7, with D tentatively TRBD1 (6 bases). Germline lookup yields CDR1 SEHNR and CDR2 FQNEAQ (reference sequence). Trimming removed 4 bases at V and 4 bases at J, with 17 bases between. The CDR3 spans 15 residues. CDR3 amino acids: CASSSVAGATYEQYF. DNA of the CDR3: TGTGCCAGCAGCTCGGTGGCAGGGGCGACATACGAGCAGTACTTC.

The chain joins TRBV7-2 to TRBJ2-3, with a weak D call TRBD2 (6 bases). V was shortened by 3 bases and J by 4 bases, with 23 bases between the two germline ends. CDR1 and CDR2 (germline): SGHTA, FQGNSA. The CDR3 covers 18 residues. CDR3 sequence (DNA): TGTGCCAGCAGCTTCCCAAGTATATCGGGGGAAGTGCCAGATACGCAGTATTTT. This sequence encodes CASSFPSISGEVPDTQYF.

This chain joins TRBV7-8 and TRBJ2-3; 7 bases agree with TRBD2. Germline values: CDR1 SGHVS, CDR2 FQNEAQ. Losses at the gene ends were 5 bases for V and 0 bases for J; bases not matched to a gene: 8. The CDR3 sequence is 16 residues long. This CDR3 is CASSPERGSSTDTQYF. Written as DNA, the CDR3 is TGTGCCAGCAGCCCAGAGCGGGGATCTAGCACAGATACGCAGTATTTT. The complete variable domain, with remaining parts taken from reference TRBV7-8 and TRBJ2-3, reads GAGVSQSPRYKVAKRGQDVALRCDPISGHVSLFWYQQALGQGPEFLTYFQNEAQLDKSGLPSDRFFAERPEGSVSTLKIQRTQQEDSAVYLCASSPERGSSTDTQYFGPGTRLTVL.

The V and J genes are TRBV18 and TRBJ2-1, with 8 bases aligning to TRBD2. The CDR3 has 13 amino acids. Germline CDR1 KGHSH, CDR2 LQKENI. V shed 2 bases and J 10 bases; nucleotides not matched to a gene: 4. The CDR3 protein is CASSPRGLVEQFF. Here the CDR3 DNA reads TGTGCCAGCTCACCAAGGGGACTAGTAGAGCAGTTCTTC.

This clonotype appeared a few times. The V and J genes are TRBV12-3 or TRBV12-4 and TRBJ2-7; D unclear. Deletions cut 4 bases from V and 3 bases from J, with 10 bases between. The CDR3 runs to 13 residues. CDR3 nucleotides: TGTGCCAGCAGTTATGGGATATACTACGAGCAGTACTTC. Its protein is CASSYGIYYEQYF.

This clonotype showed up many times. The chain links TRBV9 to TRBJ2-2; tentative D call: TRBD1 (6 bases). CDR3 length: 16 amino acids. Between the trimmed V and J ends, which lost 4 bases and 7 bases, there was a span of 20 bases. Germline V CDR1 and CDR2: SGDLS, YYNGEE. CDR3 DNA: TGTGCCAGCAGCCCTAGGGTAGTTGGGGGCAGCGGGGAGCTGTTTTTT. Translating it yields CASSPRVVGGSGELFF. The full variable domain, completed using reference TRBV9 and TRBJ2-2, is DSGVTQTPKHLITATGQRVTLRCSPRSGDLSVYWYQQSLDQGLQFLIQYYNGEERAKGNILERFSAQQFPDLHSELNLSSLELGDSALYFCASSPRVVGGSGELFFGEGSRLTVL.

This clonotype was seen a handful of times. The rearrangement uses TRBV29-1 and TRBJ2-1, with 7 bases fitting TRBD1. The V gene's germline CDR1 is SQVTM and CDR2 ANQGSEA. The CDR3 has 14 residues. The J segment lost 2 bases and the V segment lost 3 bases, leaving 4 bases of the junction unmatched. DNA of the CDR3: TGCAGCGTTGAGCAGGGGGATCCCTACAATGAGCAGTTCTTC. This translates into CSVEQGDPYNEQFF.

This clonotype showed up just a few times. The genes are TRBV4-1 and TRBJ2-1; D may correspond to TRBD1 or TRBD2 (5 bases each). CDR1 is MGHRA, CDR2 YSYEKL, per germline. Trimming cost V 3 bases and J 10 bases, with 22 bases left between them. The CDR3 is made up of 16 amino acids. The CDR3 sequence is CASSHTGTVVWEEQFF. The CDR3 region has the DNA TGCGCCAGCAGCCACACCGGGACGGTCGTATGGGAAGAGCAGTTCTTC.

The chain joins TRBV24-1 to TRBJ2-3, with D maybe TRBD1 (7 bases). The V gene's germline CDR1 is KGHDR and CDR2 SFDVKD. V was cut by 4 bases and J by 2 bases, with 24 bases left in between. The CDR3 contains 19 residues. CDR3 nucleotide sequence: TGTGCCACCAGTGACCCGACCCCGACAGGGACGGGGGCCACAGATACGCAGTATTTT. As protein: CATSDPTPTGTGATDTQYF.

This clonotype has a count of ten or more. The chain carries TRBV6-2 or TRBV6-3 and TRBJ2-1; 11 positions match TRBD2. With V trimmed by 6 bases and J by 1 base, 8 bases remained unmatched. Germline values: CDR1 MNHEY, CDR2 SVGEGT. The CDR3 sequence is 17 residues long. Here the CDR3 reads CASRALGLAGSYNEQFF. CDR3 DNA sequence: TGTGCCAGCAGGGCACTAGGACTAGCGGGTTCCTACAATGAGCAGTTCTTC.